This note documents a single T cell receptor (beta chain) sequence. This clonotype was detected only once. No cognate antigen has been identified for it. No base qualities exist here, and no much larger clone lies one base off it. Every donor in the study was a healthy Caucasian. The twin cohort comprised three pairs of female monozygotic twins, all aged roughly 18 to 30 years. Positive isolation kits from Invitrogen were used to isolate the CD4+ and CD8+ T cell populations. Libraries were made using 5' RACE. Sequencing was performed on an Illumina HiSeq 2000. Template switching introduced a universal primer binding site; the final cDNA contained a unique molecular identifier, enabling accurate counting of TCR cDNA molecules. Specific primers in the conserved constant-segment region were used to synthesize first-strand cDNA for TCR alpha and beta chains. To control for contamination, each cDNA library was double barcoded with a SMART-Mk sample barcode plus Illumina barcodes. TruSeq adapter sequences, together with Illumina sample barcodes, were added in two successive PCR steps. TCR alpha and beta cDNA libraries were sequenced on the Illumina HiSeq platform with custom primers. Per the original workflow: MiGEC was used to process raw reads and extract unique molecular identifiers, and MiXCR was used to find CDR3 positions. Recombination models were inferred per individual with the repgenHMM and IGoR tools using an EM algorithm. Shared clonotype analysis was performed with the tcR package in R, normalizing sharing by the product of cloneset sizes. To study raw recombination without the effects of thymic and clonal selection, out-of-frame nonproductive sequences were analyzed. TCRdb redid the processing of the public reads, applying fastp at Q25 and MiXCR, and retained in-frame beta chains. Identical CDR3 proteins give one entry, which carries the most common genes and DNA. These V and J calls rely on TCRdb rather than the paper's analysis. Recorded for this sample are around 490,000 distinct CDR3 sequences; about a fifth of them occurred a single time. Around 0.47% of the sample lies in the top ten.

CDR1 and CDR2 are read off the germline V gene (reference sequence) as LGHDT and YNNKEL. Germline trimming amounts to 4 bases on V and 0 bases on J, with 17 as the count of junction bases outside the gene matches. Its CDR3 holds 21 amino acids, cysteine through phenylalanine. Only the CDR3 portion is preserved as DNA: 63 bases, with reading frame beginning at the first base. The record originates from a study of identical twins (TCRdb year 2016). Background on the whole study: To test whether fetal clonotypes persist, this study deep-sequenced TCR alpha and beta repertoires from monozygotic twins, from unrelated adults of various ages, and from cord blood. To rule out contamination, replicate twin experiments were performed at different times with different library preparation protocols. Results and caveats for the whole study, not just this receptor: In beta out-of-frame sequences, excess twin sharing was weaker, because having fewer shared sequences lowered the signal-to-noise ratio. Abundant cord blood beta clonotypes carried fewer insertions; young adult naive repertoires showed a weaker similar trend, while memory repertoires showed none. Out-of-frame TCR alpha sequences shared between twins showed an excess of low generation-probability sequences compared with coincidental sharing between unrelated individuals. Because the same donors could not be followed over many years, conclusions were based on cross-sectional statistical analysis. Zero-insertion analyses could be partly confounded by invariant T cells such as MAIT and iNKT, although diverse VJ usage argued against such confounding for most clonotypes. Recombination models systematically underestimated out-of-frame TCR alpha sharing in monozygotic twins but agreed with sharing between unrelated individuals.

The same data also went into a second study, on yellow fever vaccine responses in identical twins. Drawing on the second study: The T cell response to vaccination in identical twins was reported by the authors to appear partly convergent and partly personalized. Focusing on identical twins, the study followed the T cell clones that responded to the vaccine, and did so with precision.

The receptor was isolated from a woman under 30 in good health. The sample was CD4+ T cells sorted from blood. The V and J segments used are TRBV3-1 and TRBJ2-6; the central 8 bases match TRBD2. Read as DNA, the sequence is TGTGCCAGCAGCCCCCGGGGGTGGGAAGCGGGGGACAACTCTGGGGCCAACGTCCTGACTTTC. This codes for CASSPRGWEAGDNSGANVLTF.